This T cell receptor (beta chain) was found in a study of technical replicates of blood from a few donors. Measured with immunoSEQ multiplex PCR; TCRdb has only the in-frame clones, and not every one. The data hold some 10,000 clones, with around 94% observed a single time. The CDR3 loop spans 17 amino acids. V lost 0 bases, J lost 5 bases, and 8 bases stayed unmatched. Germline V gene data show CDR1 as SGDLS and CDR2 as YYNGEE. The TCR comes from a human donor in good health. Sequenced input: PBMCs. The J gene is TRBJ2-5, the V gene TRBV9; TRBD1 agrees at 12 bases. CDR3 amino acids: CASSVDLGQGAYETQYF. The CDR3 nucleotides are TGTGCCAGCAGCGTAGATTTGGGACAGGGGGCTTACGAGACCCAGTACTTC.